This passage covers 3 T cell receptor beta chains from one sample sequenced in a study of T cells in Graves' hyperthyroidism and ophthalmopathy. TCR beta CDR3 regions were amplified from RNA transcripts. First-round RT-PCR targeting the TCR CDR3 was performed with the HTBI primer set. TCRdb re-analysed the multiplex PCR reads in MiXCR, keeping a single row per CDR3 protein. The table includes about 300,000 distinct CDR3 sequences, 10% to 15% detected once. The sequenced sample consisted of blood. The receptors stem from a woman aged 30 to 39 with Graves' hyperthyroidism that later progressed to Graves' ophthalmopathy.

Note on this clonotype: A read error is possible here, since a much larger clone lies one base away. This chain uses TRBV27 with TRBJ1-1; possible D gene TRBD1, 6 bases. CDR1 MNHEY and CDR2 SMNVEV come from the germline V gene (reference sequence). V was clipped by 11 bases and J by 5 bases, with 21 bases between them. This CDR3 region has 14 residues. The DNA for the CDR3 is TGTGCCGGCAACATTAGGGGGGCAGGGACTGAAGCTTTCTTT. It encodes CAGNIRGAGTEAFF.

This clonotype appeared many times. This CDR3 reads CASSQESGGFNEQFF. In nucleotides, the CDR3 is TGCGCCAGCAGCCAAGAATCCGGCGGTTTCAATGAGCAGTTCTTC. The genes are TRBV4-1 and TRBJ2-1; D is ambiguous. The V end was cut by 0 bases, the J end by 6 bases, with 12 bases between. CDR1 and CDR2 (germline): MGHRA, YSYEKL. This CDR3 spans 15 amino acids.

This CDR3 is CASSRDAVGTEAFF. The CDR3 DNA sequence: TGTGCCAGCAGTCGGGACGCCGTGGGGACTGAAGCTTTCTTT. This chain connects TRBV12-3 or TRBV12-4 to TRBJ1-1; D might be TRBD1 (5 bases). The V gene lost 5 bases and the J gene lost 5 bases, with 15 bases spanning the gap. The CDR3 length is 14 residues.